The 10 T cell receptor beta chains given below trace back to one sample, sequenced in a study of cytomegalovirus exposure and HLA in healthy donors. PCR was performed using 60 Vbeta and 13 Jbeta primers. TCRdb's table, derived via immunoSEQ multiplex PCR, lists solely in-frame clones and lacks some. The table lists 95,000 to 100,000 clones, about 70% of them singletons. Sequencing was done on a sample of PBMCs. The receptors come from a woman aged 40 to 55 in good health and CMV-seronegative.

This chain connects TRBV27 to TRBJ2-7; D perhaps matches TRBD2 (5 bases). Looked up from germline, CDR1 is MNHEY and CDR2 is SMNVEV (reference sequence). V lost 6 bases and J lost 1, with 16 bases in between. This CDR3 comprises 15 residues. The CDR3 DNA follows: TGTGCCAGCAGGAATCCGGGAACCGTTTCCTACGAGCAGTACTTC. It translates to CASRNPGTVSYEQYF.

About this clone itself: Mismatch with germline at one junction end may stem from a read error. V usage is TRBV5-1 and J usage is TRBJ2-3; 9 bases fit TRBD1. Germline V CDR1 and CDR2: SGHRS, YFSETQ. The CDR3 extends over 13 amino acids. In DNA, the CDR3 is TGCACCAGTGGGACAGGGAGCACAGATACGCAGTATTTT. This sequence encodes CTSGTGSTDTQYF.

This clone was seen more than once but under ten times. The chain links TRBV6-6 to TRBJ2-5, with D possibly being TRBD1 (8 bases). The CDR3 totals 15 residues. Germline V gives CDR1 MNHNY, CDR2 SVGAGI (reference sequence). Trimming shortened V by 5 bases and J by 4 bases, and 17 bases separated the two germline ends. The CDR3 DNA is TGTGCCAGCAGTCGATCACAGGGGGGGAGAGAGACCCAGTACTTC. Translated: CASSRSQGGRETQYF.

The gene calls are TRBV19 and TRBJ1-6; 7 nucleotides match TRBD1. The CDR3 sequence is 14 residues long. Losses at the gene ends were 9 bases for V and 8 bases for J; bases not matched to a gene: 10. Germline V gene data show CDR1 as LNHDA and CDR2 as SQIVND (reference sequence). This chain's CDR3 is CASQTGVGDSPLHF. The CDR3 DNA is TGTGCCAGCCAAACAGGGGTCGGGGATTCACCCCTCCACTTT.

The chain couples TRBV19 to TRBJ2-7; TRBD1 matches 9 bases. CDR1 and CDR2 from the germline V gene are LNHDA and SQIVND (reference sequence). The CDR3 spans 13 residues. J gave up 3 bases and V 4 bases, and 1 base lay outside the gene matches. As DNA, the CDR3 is TGTGCCAGTAGTAACAGGGGGCTCTACGAGCAGTACTTC. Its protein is CASSNRGLYEQYF.

In DNA form, the CDR3 reads TGTGCCAGCAGCTTAGCGAACCCGGGACAGGGATCGAATGGCTACACCTTC. Its translation is CASSLANPGQGSNGYTF. This chain links TRBV7-9 with TRBJ1-2; 9 bases are shared with TRBD1. Per germline, CDR1 SEHNR and CDR2 FQNEAQ (reference sequence). Germline trimming cut 0 bases from V and 6 bases from J; bases unmatched to any gene: 11. The CDR3 contains 17 residues.

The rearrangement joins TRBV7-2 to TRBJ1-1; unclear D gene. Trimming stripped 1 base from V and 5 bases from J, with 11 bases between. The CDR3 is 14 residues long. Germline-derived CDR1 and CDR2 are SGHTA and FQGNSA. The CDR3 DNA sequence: TGTGCCAGCAGCTTAGGGTCAGGTTCTACTGAAGCTTTCTTT. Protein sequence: CASSLGSGSTEAFF.

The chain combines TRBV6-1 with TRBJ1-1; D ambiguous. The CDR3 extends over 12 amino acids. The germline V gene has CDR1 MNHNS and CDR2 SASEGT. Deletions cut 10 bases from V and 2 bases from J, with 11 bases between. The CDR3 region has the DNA TGTGCCATTGGGCCAACCAACACTGAAGCTTTCTTT. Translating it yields CAIGPTNTEAFF.

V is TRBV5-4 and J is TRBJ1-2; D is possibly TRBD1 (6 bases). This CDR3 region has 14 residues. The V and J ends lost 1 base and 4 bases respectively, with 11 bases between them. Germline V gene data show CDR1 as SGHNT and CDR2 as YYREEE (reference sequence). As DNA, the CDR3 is TGTGCCAGCAGCTTGAAGGGGGAGCCCTATGGCTACACCTTC. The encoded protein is CASSLKGEPYGYTF.

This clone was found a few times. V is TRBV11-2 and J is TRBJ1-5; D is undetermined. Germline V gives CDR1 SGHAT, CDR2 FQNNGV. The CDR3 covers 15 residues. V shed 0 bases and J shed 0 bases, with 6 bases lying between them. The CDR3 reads CASSLDGNSNQPQHF. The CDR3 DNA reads TGTGCCAGCAGCTTAGACGGTAATAGCAATCAGCCCCAGCATTTT.